The 30 T cell receptor beta chains in this list originate from one sample, sequenced in a study of blood T cell repertoires in COVID-19. Method: immunoSEQ multiplex PCR; TCRdb's copy keeps in-frame clones and lacks some. Of about 350,000 clones listed, 88% are singletons. The sequenced sample consisted of PBMCs or T cells enriched from blood (not recorded which). These receptors were obtained from a woman aged 30 to 39 who had been exposed to COVID-19.

V usage is TRBV28 and J usage is TRBJ2-4; the D gene is possibly TRBD2 (6 bases). This CDR3 is built from 15 residues. The V end lost 3 bases, the J end lost 0 bases, and 9 bases lay between the germline ends. Per germline, CDR1 MDHEN and CDR2 SYDVKM. The CDR3 DNA reads TGTGCCAGCAGTTTGGGGGGACTAGCCAAAAACATTCAGTACTTC. Translating it yields CASSLGGLAKNIQYF.

This clone was seen a handful of times. This chain uses TRBV9 with TRBJ1-2; D is unresolved. CDR1 SGDLS and CDR2 YYNGEE come from the germline V gene. Trimming stripped 3 bases from V and 4 bases from J, with 7 bases between. This CDR3 is built from 12 residues. CDR3 region: CASSGHSYGYTF. CDR3 in DNA: TGTGCCAGCAGCGGACACAGCTATGGCTACACCTTC. Supplemented by reference TRBV9 and TRBJ1-2, the full variable domain reads DSGVTQTPKHLITATGQRVTLRCSPRSGDLSVYWYQQSLDQGLQFLIQYYNGEERAKGNILERFSAQQFPDLHSELNLSSLELGDSALYFCASSGHSYGYTFGSGTRLTVV.

This clone showed up just once. The genes are TRBV7-6 and TRBJ2-7; TRBD1 agrees at 7 bases. The CDR3 is 15 amino acids. Germline V gives CDR1 SGHVS, CDR2 FNYEAQ. Unmatched junction bases numbered 12, after V lost 8 bases and J lost 2 bases. The CDR3 nucleotides are TGTGCCAGCGGAGTAACCGGGACAGTGCCCTACGAGCAGTACTTC. It codes for CASGVTGTVPYEQYF.

The V gene is TRBV5-3, the J gene TRBJ1-6; tentatively, D is TRBD1 (6 bases). TRBV5-3 qualifies as an ORF whose function is uncertain. The CDR3 spans 18 residues. The V and J ends lost 1 base and 0 bases respectively, with 14 bases between them. In DNA, the CDR3 is TGTGCCAGAAGCTTGCCCGCTAGGGGGAGCTCCTATAATTCACCCCTCCACTTT. Translating it yields CARSLPARGSSYNSPLHF.

The gene calls are TRBV21-1 and TRBJ2-1; the table assigns TRBD2, which was not confirmed against the DNA. TRBV21-1 is described as a pseudogene. This CDR3 region has 17 residues. CDR3 bases: TGTGCCAGCAGCAAAAGTTTGACTAGCGGGGATAACAATGAGCAGTTCTTC. It yields the protein CASSKSLTSGDNNEQFF.

This rearrangement joins TRBV27 to TRBJ1-5; TRBD1 agrees at 7 bases. CDR1 is MNHEY, CDR2 SMNVEV, per germline (reference sequence). Losses at the gene ends were 5 bases for V and 11 bases for J; bases not matched to a gene: 12. The CDR3 runs to 14 residues. CDR3 region: CASSPGQVPSTQHF. The CDR3 DNA reads TGTGCCAGCAGTCCCGGACAGGTTCCCAGCACCCAGCATTTT.

The V gene is TRBV5-6, the J gene TRBJ2-3; 8 bases fit TRBD2. V shed 3 bases, J shed 2 bases, and the junction held 11 bases outside the gene matches. The CDR3 covers 17 residues. Germline loops: CDR1 SGHDT, CDR2 YYEEEE. CDR3 amino acids: CASSSRTSREFTDTQYF. CDR3 sequence (DNA): TGTGCCAGCAGCTCCCGGACTAGCAGAGAATTCACAGATACGCAGTATTTT.

V is TRBV15 and J is TRBJ2-3, with 9 bases identical to TRBD2. Germline V gene sequence: CDR1 LNHNV, CDR2 YYDKDF (reference sequence). CDR3 size: 16 residues. V shed 3 bases and J 0 bases; nucleotides not matched to a gene: 4. CDR3 DNA: TGTGCCACCAGCAGGCGGGGACTAGCCAGCACAGATACGCAGTATTTT. This translates into CATSRRGLASTDTQYF.

This chain connects TRBV11-3 to TRBJ2-5; 8 bases match TRBD1. The CDR3 runs to 16 residues. V shed 5 bases, J shed 1 base, and the junction held 9 bases outside the gene matches. Germline V gene lookup returns CDR1 SGHNT and CDR2 YENEEA. This CDR3 reads CASSPRTGMGQETQYF. Here the CDR3 DNA reads TGTGCCAGCAGCCCCCGGACAGGGATGGGCCAAGAGACCCAGTACTTC.

This clone is a singleton in its sample. The V gene is TRBV4-2, the J gene TRBJ2-7; 11 bases align to TRBD1. J was trimmed by 5 bases and V by 1 base; bases with no gene match: 4. Germline V lookup: CDR1 LGHNA, CDR2 YNFKEQ. This CDR3 comprises 15 residues. The chain's CDR3 is CASSQGTGGLDEQYF. The CDR3 nucleotides read TGTGCCAGCAGCCAAGGGACAGGGGGCCTGGACGAGCAGTACTTC.

The J gene is TRBJ2-7, the V gene TRBV29-1; weak D call: TRBD1 (5 bases). The CDR3 extends over 12 amino acids. Germline CDR1 and CDR2: SQVTM and ANQGSEA. V dropped 4 bases and J dropped 11 bases, with 18 bases sitting between them. The CDR3 DNA reads as TGCAGCGTTGTCCCTCAGGGTAGATCAGAGTACTTC. Translated, it gives CSVVPQGRSEYF.

In its sample, this clone was seen once. The chain employs TRBV11-2 and TRBJ1-1; the D gene is possibly TRBD1 (6 bases). This CDR3 contains 14 residues. The V gene's germline CDR1 is SGHAT and CDR2 FQNNGV. V lost 0 bases to trimming and J lost 4 bases, with 9 bases between them. CDR3 sequence (DNA): TGTGCCAGCAGCTTAGAACAGGGTTTCACTGAAGCTTTCTTT. It translates to CASSLEQGFTEAFF.

The chain employs TRBV12-3 or TRBV12-4 and TRBJ2-6, with TRBD1 matching 7 bases. This CDR3 comprises 13 residues. Germline trimming cut 5 bases from V and 8 bases from J; bases unmatched to any gene: 3. This CDR3 is CASSGTAPNVLTF. In DNA, the CDR3 is TGTGCCAGCAGTGGGACAGCCCCCAACGTCCTGACTTTC.

The chain recombines TRBV6-5 with TRBJ2-3; the match to TRBD2 covers 9 bases. Germline assignment: CDR1 MNHEY and CDR2 SVGAGI. The V gene end was trimmed by 4 bases and the J gene end by 4 bases; junction bases not matched to a gene: 6. CDR3 length equals 15 residues. CDR3 DNA: TGTGCCAGCAGTTTGCTTAGCGGGAGCGCAGATACGCAGTATTTT. The encoded protein is CASSLLSGSADTQYF.

This chain links TRBV11-3 with TRBJ1-3, with D perhaps TRBD1 (5 bases). Per the germline V gene, CDR1 is SGHNT and CDR2 is YENEEA. CDR3 length: 15 amino acids. V was shortened by 2 bases and J by 4 bases, with 12 bases between the two germline ends. CDR3 DNA sequence: TGTGCCAGCAGCTTATCCGGCCGGGGGGGAAACACCATATATTTT. Its protein product is CASSLSGRGGNTIYF.

This chain links TRBV5-1 with TRBJ2-2; 11 nucleotides agree with TRBD2. Germline V lookup: CDR1 SGHRS, CDR2 YFSETQ. J gave up 0 bases and V 3 bases, and 10 bases lay outside the gene matches. The CDR3 spans 19 residues. CDR3 nucleotide sequence: TGCGCCAGCAGCTGGAAATCCCCGGGACTAGCGGCGAACACCGGGGAGCTGTTTTTT. This encodes CASSWKSPGLAANTGELFF.

CDR3 bases: TGTGCCAGCAGTTACGCAGCTCCGGGGTTCGGAGCTTTCTTT. Protein product: CASSYAAPGFGAFF. The rearrangement joins TRBV6-6 to TRBJ1-1; D gene unclear. The CDR3 length is 14 residues. V was shortened by 2 bases and J by 10 bases, with 17 bases between the two germline ends. Per the germline V gene, CDR1 is MNHNY and CDR2 is SVGAGI (reference sequence).

The J gene is TRBJ2-1, the V gene TRBV3-1 (or the pseudogene TRBV3-2); 7 bases fit TRBD1. The ends lost 1 base at V and 4 bases at J; junction bases unmatched: 7. Per germline, CDR1 LGHDT and CDR2 YNNKEL (reference sequence). CDR3 size: 16 residues. CDR3 bases: TGTGCCAGCAGCCAAGTAGGGACAGAAATTTACAATGAGCAGTTCTTC. It yields the protein CASSQVGTEIYNEQFF.

The V and J genes are TRBV19 and TRBJ1-5, with D perhaps TRBD1 (6 bases). CDR1 LNHDA and CDR2 SQIVND come from the germline V gene (reference sequence). The length of the CDR3 is 15 residues. Trimming removed 7 bases from V and 4 bases from J, with 17 bases in between. Here the CDR3 reads CASKKGPQGNQPQHF. The CDR3 nucleotides read TGTGCCAGTAAAAAGGGACCGCAGGGGAATCAGCCCCAGCATTTT.

V usage is TRBV28 and J usage is TRBJ2-7, with TRBD1 identical over 7 bases. Trimming removed 1 base from V and 5 bases from J; junction bases left unmatched: 8. The germline V gene has CDR1 MDHEN and CDR2 SYDVKM. The CDR3 runs 15 residues. The CDR3 region is CASSLFSGGNHEQYF. In DNA, the CDR3 is TGTGCCAGCAGTTTATTTTCAGGGGGTAACCACGAGCAGTACTTC.

V is TRBV3-1 (or the pseudogene TRBV3-2) and J is TRBJ1-2; D is uncertain. Trimming removed 2 bases at V and 5 bases at J, with 6 bases between. The CDR3 extends over 12 amino acids. The germline V gene has CDR1 LGHDT and CDR2 YNNKEL (reference sequence). The CDR3 nucleotides are TGTGCCAGCAGCCAACAAGAGTATGGCTACACCTTC. This sequence encodes CASSQQEYGYTF.

The genes are TRBV11-2 and TRBJ2-3; D is perhaps TRBD1 (5 bases). Germline CDR1 is SGHAT and CDR2 is FQNNGV. V gave up 5 bases and J gave up 7 bases, with 22 bases separating them. CDR3 length: 16 residues. CDR3 DNA sequence: TGTGCCAGCAGCAGCTTAAAGGGGCAGGGCCCACATACGCAGTATTTT. Translating gives CASSSLKGQGPHTQYF.

The gene calls are TRBV9 and TRBJ2-4; D is possibly TRBD1 (6 bases). The germline CDR1 and CDR2 sequences are SGDLS and YYNGEE. The CDR3 runs to 15 residues. V gave up 0 bases and J gave up 8 bases, with 15 bases separating them. Here the CDR3 DNA reads TGTGCCAGCAGCGTAGCCCAGGGGCGTCGGGACATTCAGTACTTC. Protein: CASSVAQGRRDIQYF. Complete variable domain (other parts from reference TRBV9 and TRBJ2-4): DSGVTQTPKHLITATGQRVTLRCSPRSGDLSVYWYQQSLDQGLQFLIQYYNGEERAKGNILERFSAQQFPDLHSELNLSSLELGDSALYFCASSVAQGRRDIQYFGAGTRLSVL.

The chain is built from TRBV10-1 and TRBJ2-3, with TRBD1 matching 8 bases. The CDR3 length is 16 residues. Trimming at V came to 0 bases and at J to 5 bases, leaving 7 bases not matched to a gene. Germline V lookup: CDR1 WNHNN, CDR2 SYGVQD (reference sequence). The CDR3 here is CASSESRTGLGDTQYF. The CDR3, as DNA: TGCGCCAGCAGTGAGTCCCGGACAGGGTTGGGAGATACGCAGTATTTT.

This clone was picked up one time. The chain couples TRBV5-1 to TRBJ2-3, with TRBD2 as a possible D gene (5 bases). The germline V and J ends were trimmed by 4 bases and 2 bases, with 14 bases remaining between them. The CDR3 has 15 residues. CDR1 is SGHRS, CDR2 YFSETQ, per germline. CDR3 in amino acids: CASSRRAELTDTQYF. For the CDR3, the DNA is TGCGCCAGCAGCCGGAGAGCGGAACTCACAGATACGCAGTATTTT.

The chain has TRBV28 and TRBJ2-5, with 7 bases aligning to TRBD2. Germline CDR1 and CDR2: MDHEN and SYDVKM. V was clipped by 3 bases and J by 2 bases; unmatched bases: 6. The CDR3 is made up of 15 amino acids. The CDR3, as DNA: TGTGCCAGCAGTTTTTTCGCGGGAGCTCAAGAGACCCAGTACTTC. This codes for CASSFFAGAQETQYF.

This clone is labeled medium-sized. V is TRBV6-1 and J is TRBJ2-7, with TRBD2 identical over 10 bases. Germline V gives CDR1 MNHNS, CDR2 SASEGT. The V and J ends lost 1 base and 0 bases, in that order; junction bases with no gene match: 0. CDR3 length: 15 residues. Here the CDR3 DNA reads TGTGCCAGCAGTGAAGGACTAGCGGGCTCCTACGAGCAGTACTTC. Translation: CASSEGLAGSYEQYF.

The rearrangement joins TRBV11-2 to TRBJ2-5; 9 nucleotides match TRBD2. The ends lost 3 bases at V and 4 bases at J; junction bases unmatched: 9. CDR1 is SGHAT, CDR2 FQNNGV, per germline. The CDR3 has 16 amino acids. CDR3 loop: CASSFLAGTGGETQYF. The CDR3 region has the DNA TGTGCCAGCAGCTTCCTAGCGGGGACCGGGGGAGAGACCCAGTACTTC.

V gene TRBV9 combines with J gene TRBJ1-2; no clear D gene. Trimming took 4 bases from V and 0 from J, leaving 16 bases between them. Per the germline V gene, CDR1 is SGDLS and CDR2 is YYNGEE. The CDR3 contains 16 residues. CDR3 in amino acids: CASSHNNYGANYGYTF. DNA of the CDR3: TGTGCCAGCAGCCATAACAACTACGGGGCTAACTATGGCTACACCTTC. Complete variable domain (other parts from reference TRBV9 and TRBJ1-2): DSGVTQTPKHLITATGQRVTLRCSPRSGDLSVYWYQQSLDQGLQFLIQYYNGEERAKGNILERFSAQQFPDLHSELNLSSLELGDSALYFCASSHNNYGANYGYTFGSGTRLTVV.

The chain combines TRBV19 with TRBJ2-7; no clear D. The CDR3 runs 13 residues. V lost 6 bases and J lost 4, with 13 bases in between. CDR1 is LNHDA, CDR2 SQIVND, per germline (reference sequence). Written as DNA, the CDR3 is TGTGCCAGTAGCGAGGATCTACGGTACGAGCAGTACTTC. It is translated as CASSEDLRYEQYF.